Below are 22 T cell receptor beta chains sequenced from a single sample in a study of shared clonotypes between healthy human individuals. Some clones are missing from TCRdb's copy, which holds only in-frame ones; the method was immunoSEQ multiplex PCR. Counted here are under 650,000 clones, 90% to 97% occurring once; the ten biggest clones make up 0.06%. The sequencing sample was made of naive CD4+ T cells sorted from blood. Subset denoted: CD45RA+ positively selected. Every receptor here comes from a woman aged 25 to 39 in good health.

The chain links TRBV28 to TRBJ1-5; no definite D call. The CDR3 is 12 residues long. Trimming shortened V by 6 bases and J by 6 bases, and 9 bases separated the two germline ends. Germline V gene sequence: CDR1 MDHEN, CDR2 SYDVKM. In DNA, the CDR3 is TGTGCCAGCAGACTCGAGGGTCAGCCCCAGCATTTT. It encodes CASRLEGQPQHF.

Here the CDR3 reads CASSRRTDQPQHF. CDR3 in DNA: TGTGCCAGCAGCCGTCGGACGGATCAGCCCCAGCATTTT. The rearrangement links TRBV5-5 to TRBJ1-5; D is unresolved. The CDR3 runs 13 residues. Germline CDR1 and CDR2: SGHKS and YYEKEE (reference sequence). The germline V and J ends were trimmed by 4 bases and 5 bases, with 10 bases remaining between them.

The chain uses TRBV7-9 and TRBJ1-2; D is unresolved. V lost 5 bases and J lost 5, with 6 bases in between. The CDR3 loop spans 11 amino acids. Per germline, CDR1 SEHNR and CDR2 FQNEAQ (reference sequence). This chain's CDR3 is CASSREYGYTF. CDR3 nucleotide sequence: TGTGCCAGCAGCCGGGAGTATGGCTACACCTTC.

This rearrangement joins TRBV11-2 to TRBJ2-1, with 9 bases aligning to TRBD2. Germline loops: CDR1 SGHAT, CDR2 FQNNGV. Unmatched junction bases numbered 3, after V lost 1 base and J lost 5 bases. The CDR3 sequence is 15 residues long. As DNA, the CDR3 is TGTGCCAGCAGCTTAGGCGGGAGGGTTAACAATGAGCAGTTCTTC. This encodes CASSLGGRVNNEQFF.

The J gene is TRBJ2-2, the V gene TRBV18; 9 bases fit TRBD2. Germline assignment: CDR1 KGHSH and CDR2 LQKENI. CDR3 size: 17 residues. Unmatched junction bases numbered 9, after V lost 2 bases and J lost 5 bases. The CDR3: CASSPGIAGVKTGELFF. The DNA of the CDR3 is TGTGCCAGCTCACCAGGGATAGCGGGAGTAAAAACCGGGGAGCTGTTTTTT.

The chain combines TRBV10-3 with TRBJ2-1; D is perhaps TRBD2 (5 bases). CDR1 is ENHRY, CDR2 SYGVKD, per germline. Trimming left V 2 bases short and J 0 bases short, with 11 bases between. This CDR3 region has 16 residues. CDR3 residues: CAISERTGISYNEQFF. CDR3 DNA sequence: TGTGCCATCAGTGAGAGGACTGGCATCTCCTACAATGAGCAGTTCTTC.

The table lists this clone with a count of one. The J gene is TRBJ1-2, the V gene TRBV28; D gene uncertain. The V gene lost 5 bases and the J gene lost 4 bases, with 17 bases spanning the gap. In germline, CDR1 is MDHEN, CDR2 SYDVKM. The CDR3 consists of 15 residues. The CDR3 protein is CASSAQTAEGYGYTF. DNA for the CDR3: TGTGCCAGCAGTGCCCAGACGGCGGAGGGCTATGGCTACACCTTC.

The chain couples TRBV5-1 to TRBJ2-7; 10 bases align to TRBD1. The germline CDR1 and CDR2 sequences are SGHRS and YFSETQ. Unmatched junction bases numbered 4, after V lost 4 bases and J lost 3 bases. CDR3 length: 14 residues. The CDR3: CASSGWTGGYEQYF. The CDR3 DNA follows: TGCGCCAGCAGCGGGTGGACAGGGGGCTACGAGCAGTACTTC.

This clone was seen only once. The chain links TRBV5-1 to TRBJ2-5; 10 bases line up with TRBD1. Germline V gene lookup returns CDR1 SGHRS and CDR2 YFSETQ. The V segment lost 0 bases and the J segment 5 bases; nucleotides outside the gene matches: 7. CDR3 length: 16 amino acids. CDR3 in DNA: TGCGCCAGCAGCTTGGGTCAAGGGACAGGGGTCGAGACCCAGTACTTC. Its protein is CASSLGQGTGVETQYF.

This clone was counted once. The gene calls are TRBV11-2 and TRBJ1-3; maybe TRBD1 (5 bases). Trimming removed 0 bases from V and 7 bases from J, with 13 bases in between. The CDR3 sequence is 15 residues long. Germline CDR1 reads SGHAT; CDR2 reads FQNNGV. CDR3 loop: CASSLERDSSNTIYF. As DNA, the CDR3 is TGTGCCAGCAGCTTAGAACGGGACTCATCGAACACCATATATTTT.

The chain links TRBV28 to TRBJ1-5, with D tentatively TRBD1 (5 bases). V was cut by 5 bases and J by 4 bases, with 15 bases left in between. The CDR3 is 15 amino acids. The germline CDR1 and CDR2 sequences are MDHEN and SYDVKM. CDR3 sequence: CASSPYDRRNQPQHF. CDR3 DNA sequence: TGTGCCAGCAGTCCATACGACAGAAGGAATCAGCCCCAGCATTTT. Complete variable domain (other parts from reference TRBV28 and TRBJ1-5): DVKVTQSSRYLVKRTGEKVFLECVQDMDHENMFWYRQDPGLGLRLIYFSYDVKMKEKGDIPEGYSVSREKKERFSLILESASTNQTSMYLCASSPYDRRNQPQHFGDGTRLSIL.

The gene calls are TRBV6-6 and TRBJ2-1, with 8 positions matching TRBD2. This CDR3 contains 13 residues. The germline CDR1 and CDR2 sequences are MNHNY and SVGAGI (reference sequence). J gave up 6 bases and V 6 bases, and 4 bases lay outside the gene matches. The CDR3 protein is CASRTGTSNEQFF. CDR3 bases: TGTGCCAGCAGGACCGGGACTAGCAATGAGCAGTTCTTC.

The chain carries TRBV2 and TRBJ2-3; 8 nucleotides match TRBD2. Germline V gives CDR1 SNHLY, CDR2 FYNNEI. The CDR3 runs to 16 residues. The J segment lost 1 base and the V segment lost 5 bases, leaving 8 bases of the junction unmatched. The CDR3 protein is CASSRGHGGGTDTQYF. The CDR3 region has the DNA TGTGCCAGCAGTCGGGGCCACGGGGGGGGCACAGATACGCAGTATTTT.

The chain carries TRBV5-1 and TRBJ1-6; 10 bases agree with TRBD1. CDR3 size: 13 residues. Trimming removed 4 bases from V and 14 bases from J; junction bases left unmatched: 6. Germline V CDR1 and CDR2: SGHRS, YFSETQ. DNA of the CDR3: TGCGCCAGCAGCCTGGGACAGGGGAGAGCCCTCCACTTT. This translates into CASSLGQGRALHF.

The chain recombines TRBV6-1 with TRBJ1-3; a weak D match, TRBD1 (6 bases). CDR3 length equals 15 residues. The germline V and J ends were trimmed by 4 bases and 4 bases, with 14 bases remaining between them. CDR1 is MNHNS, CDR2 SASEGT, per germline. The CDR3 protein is CASSAGGGAGNTIYF. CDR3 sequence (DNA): TGTGCCAGCAGTGCCGGGGGGGGCGCGGGAAACACCATATATTTT.

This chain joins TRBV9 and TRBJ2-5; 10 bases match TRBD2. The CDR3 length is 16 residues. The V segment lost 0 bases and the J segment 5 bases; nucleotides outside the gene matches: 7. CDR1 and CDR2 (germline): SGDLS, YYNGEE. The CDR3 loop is CASSVESGRAGETQYF. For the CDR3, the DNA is TGTGCCAGCAGCGTAGAAAGCGGGAGGGCCGGGGAGACCCAGTACTTC. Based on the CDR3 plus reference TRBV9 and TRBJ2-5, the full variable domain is DSGVTQTPKHLITATGQRVTLRCSPRSGDLSVYWYQQSLDQGLQFLIQYYNGEERAKGNILERFSAQQFPDLHSELNLSSLELGDSALYFCASSVESGRAGETQYFGPGTRLLVL.

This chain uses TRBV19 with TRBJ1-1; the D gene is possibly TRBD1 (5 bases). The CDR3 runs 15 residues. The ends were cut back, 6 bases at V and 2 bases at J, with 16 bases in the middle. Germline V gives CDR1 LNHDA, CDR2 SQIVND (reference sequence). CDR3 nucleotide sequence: TGTGCCAGTAGATCAGGGAGGAGGGGTAACACTGAAGCTTTCTTT. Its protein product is CASRSGRRGNTEAFF.

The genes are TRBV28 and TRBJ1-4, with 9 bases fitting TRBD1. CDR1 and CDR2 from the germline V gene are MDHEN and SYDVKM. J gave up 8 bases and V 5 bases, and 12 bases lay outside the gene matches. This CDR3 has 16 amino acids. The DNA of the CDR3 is TGTGCCAGCAGTGGGCCCTCCGGGACAGGGAAGGAAAAACTGTTTTTT. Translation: CASSGPSGTGKEKLFF.

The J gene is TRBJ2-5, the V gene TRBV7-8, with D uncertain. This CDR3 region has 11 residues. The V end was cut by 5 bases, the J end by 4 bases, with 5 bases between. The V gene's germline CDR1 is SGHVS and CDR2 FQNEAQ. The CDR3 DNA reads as TGTGCCAGCAGCCAAGGAGAGACCCAGTACTTC. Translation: CASSQGETQYF.

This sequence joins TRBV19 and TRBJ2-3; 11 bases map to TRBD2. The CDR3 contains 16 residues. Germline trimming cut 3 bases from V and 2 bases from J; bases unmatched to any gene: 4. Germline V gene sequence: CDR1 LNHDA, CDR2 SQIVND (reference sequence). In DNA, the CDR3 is TGTGCCAGTAGTATCACTAGCGGGAGCCCCACAGATACGCAGTATTTT. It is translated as CASSITSGSPTDTQYF.

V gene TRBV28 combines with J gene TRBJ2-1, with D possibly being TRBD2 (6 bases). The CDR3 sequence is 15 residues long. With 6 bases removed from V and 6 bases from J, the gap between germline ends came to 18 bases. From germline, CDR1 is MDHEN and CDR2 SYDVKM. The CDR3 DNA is TGTGCCAGCAGAAGTACCGGGACTCATATCAATGAGCAGTTCTTC. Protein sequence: CASRSTGTHINEQFF.

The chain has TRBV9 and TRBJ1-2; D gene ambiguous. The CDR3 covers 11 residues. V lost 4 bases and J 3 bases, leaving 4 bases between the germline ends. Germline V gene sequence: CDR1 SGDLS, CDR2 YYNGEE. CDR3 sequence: CASSSDYGYTF. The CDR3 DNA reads TGTGCCAGCAGCTCCGACTATGGCTACACCTTC.